The T cell receptor beta chain under discussion was sequenced for a study of T-cell reconstitution after alpha-beta-depleted transplantation in children. Whole-study results and caveats: From surviving recipient T cells and thymic progenitors came the high day-60 TCRbeta diversity observed in some patients. Reported findings indicate that, about two months after transplant, alpha-beta T cells came from several hundred expanded clones, which were derived from non-depleted graft cells. Counts and diversity of T cells one year after transplant came mostly from newly produced T cells.

This clonotype was seen a handful of times. Its matching antigen is unknown. During its preparation, the TCRbeta library received unique molecular identifiers. TCRdb re-called the PCR reads through MiXCR, storing one row per CDR3 protein. Of approximately 89,000 distinct CDR3 sequences in the sample, 15% were seen once. Here the sequenced sample was PBMCs, mostly from graft donor cells, taken 180 days after TCRalphabeta/CD19-depleted stem cell transplant. The source is a male patient between 2 and 10 years old who had a stem cell transplant for acute lymphoblastic leukemia, so the T cells may come from the graft donor.

In nucleotides, the CDR3 is TGTGCCAGCAGCTTCGATCGGGGGCGACCCATAGCCTACGAGCAGTACTTC. This codes for CASSFDRGRPIAYEQYF. This sequence joins TRBV11-2 and TRBJ2-7; either TRBD1 or TRBD2 may supply D (6 bases each). Germline CDR1 is SGHAT and CDR2 is FQNNGV. V was cut by 3 bases and J by 2 bases, with 20 bases left in between. The CDR3 consists of 17 residues.